This T cell receptor beta chain was found in a study of Ad26.COV2.S vaccination and SARS-CoV-2 variants (dated by TCRdb to about 2021). For context, the study as a whole: Sequencing of the TCRbeta repertoire served to evaluate the specificity and breadth of SARS-CoV-2-reactive T cell receptors following Ad26.COV2.S vaccination. A total of approximately 30 samples were included in the TCR-sequenced set, comprising 19 Ad26.COV2.S vaccine recipients, 5 placebo recipients and 8 SARS-CoV-2 convalescent individuals.

Remarks on this clone: Its target antigen remains unknown. No base qualities exist here, and no much larger clone lies one base off it.

The paper's findings and limits, for the study overall: According to the authors, total T cell responses may have been underestimated by the TCR breadth and depth analyses. After vaccination, spike-specific CD8+ and CD4+ T cell responses were reported to show substantial breadth. Compared with placebo recipients, Ad26.COV2.S recipients showed higher spike-specific TCR breadth (P = 0.0014). Vaccine and placebo recipients had similar non-spike TCR breadth, a finding consistent with the vaccine containing only spike.

The time point label on this specimen signifies: individuals recovered from natural SARS-CoV-2 infection. The immunoSEQ Assay was the method used to sequence TCRbeta CDR3 regions. After extraction, genomic DNA underwent amplification by bias-controlled multiplex PCR, followed by high-throughput sequencing. Regarding the original processing steps: To quantify the absolute abundance of every unique TCRbeta CDR3 region, sequences were collapsed and filtered. Usable DNA was measured by amplifying reference genes present in all nucleated cells, and TCRbeta template counts were normalized to that usable DNA to estimate T cell fraction. Repertoire TCRs were annotated as SARS-CoV-2-specific when V gene, CDR3 amino acid sequence and J gene were exactly matched to a known reactive TCR set. MIRA supplied the reference SARS-CoV-2 TCR set, which was filtered for enrichment in COVID-19-positive ImmuneCODE repertoires so that public or cross-reactive TCRs were removed. Based on the MIRA antigens, annotated TCRs were further analysed at the level of specific ORF or position within ORF. Depth was the summed frequency of annotated unique rearrangements, while breadth was defined as annotated unique rearrangements over total unique productive rearrangements. Group comparisons of TCR breadth used two-sided Wilcoxon rank-sum tests. TCRdb stores this immuneACCESS table with in-frame sequences only. Part of the clones is absent; in the studies checked, under half of the shortfall reflects unresolved V genes, and no reason is known for the rest. The V and J calls and clone size come from that table; D and trimming were worked out from the DNA. For this sample there are more than 120,000 clones; 75% to 90% appear just once. The top ten clones comprise 5% of the sample.

From cysteine to phenylalanine, the CDR3 is 15 amino acids long. Left in the record is the CDR3 DNA by itself, 45 bases read in frame from the first base. The germline V gene gives CDR1 as MGHRA and CDR2 as YSYEKL. V ends up 1 base short and J 2 bases short, with an unmatched junction base count of 5. The sequencing used peripheral blood, collected after recovery from COVID-19. The chain links TRBV4-1 with TRBJ2-7; TRBD1 fits 7 bases in the junction. This sequence was found in a human donor who had recovered from COVID-19. The CDR3: CASSQGQGQAYEQYF. At the DNA level, the sequence is TGCGCCAGCAGCCAAGGGCAAGGACAGGCCTACGAGCAGTACTTC.